The T cell receptor beta chain under discussion was sequenced for a study of blood T cells in healthy people across ages. As regards this clonotype: A much more abundant neighbour one base away suggests this may be a read error.

Germline-derived CDR1 and CDR2 are SQVTM and ANQGSEA. The CDR3 consists of 13 residues. Alongside a J-beta primer mix, a sample-barcoded 5' primer served in a second PCR lasting roughly 6 to 11 cycles. A template-switch adaptor with 12 random nucleotides tagged each cDNA molecule. TCRdb fed the 5' RACE reads into MiXCR, producing one record per CDR3 protein. The repertoire includes some 890,000 distinct CDR3 sequences, 25% to 30% of them detected once, and roughly 10% sits in the top ten. These data were likewise used in another study, on T cells of mothers and their children.

The TCR comes from a woman between 35 and 50 years old in good health. The source material was blood. The chain combines TRBV29-1 with TRBJ2-5; 10 positions agree with TRBD2. Here the CDR3 DNA reads TGCAGCGTTGGTGGAGCGGGGGGGCAGACCCATTACTTC. Translating gives CSVGGAGGQTHYF.